The source of this T cell receptor beta chain is a study of T cell repertoires in cytomegalovirus infection. About the research overall: Recently described HLA-C-restricted plus well-studied HLA-B-restricted CMV epitopes were used. Evidence of both CMV infection and a matching HLA type came from public TCR beta signatures.

This CDR3 comprises 13 residues. CDR1 and CDR2 (germline): SGHNT, YYREEE (reference sequence). Trimming stripped 4 bases from V and 1 base from J, with 9 bases between. Study observations and caveats: CMV carriers having the relevant HLA were flagged by cumulative public TCR beta family frequency. HLA-C-restricted, CMV-specific TCR beta clonotypes were dominant ex vivo.

TCRdb ran MiXCR on the reads and lists one entry per CDR3 protein. The profile shows about 220,000 distinct CDR3 sequences, 38% of them singletons. This clonotype was counted between two and nine times. Its specificity is unknown. The chain is built from TRBV5-4 and TRBJ2-7; D call uncertain. The receptor's source is a human donor in good health (CMV status not recorded). Some clones in this sample may be carry-over from other donors' samples. The material was CD8+ T cells from cultured PBMCs, obtained from culture after CMV antigen stimulation. The CDR3 DNA is TGTGCCAGCAGCCCCCCGCGTTCCTACGAGCAGTACTTC. It yields the protein CASSPPRSYEQYF.